This T cell receptor beta chain was retrieved from a study of CD8 T cells in ankylosing spondylitis. Whole-study findings and limits: Ankylosing spondylitis blood seemed to carry a telltale TCR beta motif made of fewer than 10 highly homologous variants.

One entry per CDR3 protein, called by TCRdb with MiXCR from the 5' RACE reads. The top ten hold about 10% of the sample, which has 250,000 to 400,000 distinct CDR3 sequences, roughly 12% seen once. As for this clonotype: The antigen is not known.

The V gene's germline CDR1 is MNHEY and CDR2 SMNVEV (reference sequence). This CDR3 spans 14 amino acids. The V end lost 5 bases, the J end lost 10 bases, and 20 bases lay between the germline ends. Material: blood, either unsorted or a sorted T cell fraction (not recorded which). The J gene is TRBJ1-1, the V gene TRBV27; tentatively, D is TRBD1 (5 bases). The source of this sequence is a female donor with ankylosing spondylitis or in good health (not recorded which). The CDR3 region is CASSPRPGPEGAFF. The DNA of the CDR3 is TGTGCCAGCAGTCCCCGCCCGGGGCCGGAGGGAGCTTTCTTT.